Shown below are 13 T cell receptor beta chains from a single sample sequenced in a study of naive and memory T cell subsets. An equimolar mix of two oligonucleotides served as the beta constant-region primer for TRBC1 and TRBC2. Each CDR3 protein gets one entry after TCRdb re-called the UMI-ligation and nested PCR reads with MiXCR. The profile shows more than 35,000 distinct CDR3 sequences, about an eighth of them singletons. The sequenced sample consisted of effector memory CD4+ T cells from blood. Subset of the sample: effector memory, CD45RA- CD27-. These receptors were collected from a human donor in good health.

The rearrangement joins TRBV5-4 to TRBJ1-3, with 9 positions matching TRBD1. The V gene's germline CDR1 is SGHNT and CDR2 YYREEE (reference sequence). With 3 bases clipped from V and 0 bases from J, the junction kept 4 bases outside the gene matches. The CDR3 runs to 16 residues. CDR3 coding DNA: TGTGCCAGCAGCTGGGGGACAGGGACCTCTGGAAACACCATATATTTT. It yields the protein CASSWGTGTSGNTIYF.

The gene calls are TRBV5-1 and TRBJ2-2; D perhaps matches TRBD2 (5 bases). Germline-derived CDR1 and CDR2 are SGHRS and YFSETQ. The CDR3 consists of 15 residues. The V end lost 1 base, the J end lost 2 bases, and 9 bases lay between the germline ends. CDR3 coding DNA: TGCGCCAGCAGCTTGAGTGGGAGAAACACCGGGGAGCTGTTTTTT. Its protein is CASSLSGRNTGELFF.

The chain is built from TRBV10-2 and TRBJ1-3, with D uncertain. Germline V gene lookup returns CDR1 WSHSY and CDR2 SAAADI. This CDR3 has 13 residues. V was cut by 10 bases and J by 0 bases, with 10 bases left in between. The CDR3 coding sequence is TGCGCCACTTCGGTCAGCTCTGGAAACACCATATATTTT. Amino acids: CATSVSSGNTIYF.

The chain joins TRBV9 to TRBJ1-1; TRBD1 matches at 7 bases. The V and J ends lost 0 bases and 1 base, in that order; junction bases with no gene match: 3. The germline V gene encodes CDR1 SGDLS and CDR2 YYNGEE. This CDR3 contains 15 residues. The CDR3 is CASSVGGGRNTEAFF. The CDR3 coding sequence is TGTGCCAGCAGCGTAGGAGGGGGCCGGAACACTGAAGCTTTCTTT.

V usage is TRBV5-6 and J usage is TRBJ1-1; a possible D gene is TRBD1 (5 bases). This CDR3 spans 14 amino acids. Trimming pared 6 bases from V and 9 bases from J, leaving 21 bases between. The V gene's germline CDR1 is SGHDT and CDR2 YYEEEE. CDR3: CASTRDSYEHQAFF. The CDR3, as DNA: TGTGCCAGCACCAGAGACAGTTACGAACACCAAGCTTTCTTT.

The chain combines TRBV7-2 with TRBJ2-1, with D possibly TRBD1 on 6 matching bases. Germline assignment: CDR1 SGHTA and CDR2 FQGNSA. V was shortened by 5 bases and J by 1 base, with 12 bases between the two germline ends. The CDR3 length is 15 residues. Here the CDR3 DNA reads TGTGCCAGCAGCCGTACGACAGGTTCCTACAATGAGCAGTTCTTC. Residues: CASSRTTGSYNEQFF.

The gene calls are TRBV19 and TRBJ2-3; either TRBD1 or TRBD2 may fit D (6 bases each). The CDR3 totals 15 residues. Germline CDR1 is LNHDA and CDR2 is SQIVND (reference sequence). The V and J ends lost 10 bases and 3 bases respectively, with 20 bases between them. The CDR3 is CATTPEQGRTDTQYF. The DNA of the CDR3 is TGTGCCACCACCCCTGAGCAGGGGAGGACAGATACGCAGTATTTT.

Only a few counts were recorded for this clonotype. The rearrangement uses TRBV7-9 and TRBJ2-7; TRBD1 matches 8 bases. V lost 4 bases to trimming and J lost 5 bases; unmatched junction nucleotides: 1. Germline loops: CDR1 SEHNR, CDR2 FQNEAQ (reference sequence). The CDR3 has 12 amino acids. CDR3 in DNA: TGTGCCAGCAGCTCGACAGGGGACGAGCAGTACTTC. Translation gives CASSSTGDEQYF.

The sample holds a few counts of this clonotype. The V and J genes are TRBV5-1 and TRBJ2-7, with TRBD1 identical over 8 bases. V trimming: 0 bases; J trimming: 1 base; junction bases outside the gene matches: 9. Germline CDR1 is SGHRS and CDR2 is YFSETQ. This CDR3 is 17 amino acids long. The CDR3 region has the DNA TGCGCCAGCAGCTTGGCCGTCGGAACAGGGGGATCCTACGAGCAGTACTTC. This encodes CASSLAVGTGGSYEQYF.

In DNA form, the CDR3 reads TGTGCCAGCTCACCCCAACGGGAGGGCCCAGCAACAGATACGCAGTATTTT. Translating gives CASSPQREGPATDTQYF. The J gene is TRBJ2-3, the V gene TRBV18; 8 nucleotides agree with TRBD2. J was trimmed by 3 bases and V by 3 bases; bases with no gene match: 11. Germline V gene sequence: CDR1 KGHSH, CDR2 LQKENI. This CDR3 has 17 amino acids.

The V gene is TRBV12-3 or TRBV12-4, the J gene TRBJ2-1; 11 bases match TRBD2. With V trimmed by 7 bases and J by 6 bases, 11 bases remained unmatched. The CDR3 covers 16 residues. This CDR3 is CASNKLLAGDTNEQFF. CDR3 DNA sequence: TGTGCCAGCAACAAACTACTAGCGGGAGATACCAATGAGCAGTTCTTC.

V and J are TRBV6-5 and TRBJ2-7; 8 bases are a match to TRBD1. The V gene's germline CDR1 is MNHEY and CDR2 SVGAGI. Trimming cost V 8 bases and J 3 bases; bases outside gene matches: 6. The CDR3 covers 13 residues. This CDR3 reads CASGQGSFYEQYF. The DNA for the CDR3 is TGTGCCAGCGGACAGGGTTCTTTCTACGAGCAGTACTTC.

The table lists this clonotype with a few counts. The V gene is TRBV6-2 or TRBV6-3, the J gene TRBJ1-2; no definite D call. CDR1 and CDR2 from the germline V gene are MNHEY and SVGEGT. The V and J ends lost 2 bases and 8 bases respectively, with 9 bases between them. This CDR3 has 12 amino acids. The CDR3, as DNA: TGTGCCAGCAGTTACGGCTCAAAGGGCTACACCTTC. It codes for CASSYGSKGYTF.